The TCR beta chain described here comes from a study of Graves' ophthalmopathy and Graves' hyperthyroidism. TCR beta CDR3 regions were amplified from RNA transcripts. RT-PCR with HTBI primers came first, then second-round multiplex PCR. TCRdb independently ran MiXCR on the multiplex PCR reads; one entry per CDR3 protein. The profile covers roughly 610,000 distinct CDR3 sequences, with 20% to 25% appearing a single time and roughly 6.9% taken by the ten largest. Each hyperthyroidism patient was newly diagnosed, with under 2 months' duration, and aged 18 to 65. The diagnosis was founded upon clinical symptoms, serum thyroxine, TRAb, thyroid ultrasound and orbital computed tomography. Regarding the study as a whole: A 13-signature model separated ophthalmopathy from stable hyperthyroidism, roughly 86% sensitivity, approximately 80% specificity. Blood repertoires reportedly contained most expanded thyroid clonotypes above 0.001 frequency.

Germline CDR1 LGHNA, CDR2 YNFKEQ. V was pared by 0 bases and J by 4 bases, with 6 bases between. This CDR3 is built from 13 residues. In its sample, this clonotype was seen a few times. Its matching antigen is unknown. The sequencing input was peripheral blood. The TCR sequence derives from a woman younger than 35 with stable Graves' hyperthyroidism. Some clones in this sample may be carry-over from other donors' samples. The chain joins TRBV4-2 to TRBJ1-1, with no clear D. This CDR3 is CASSQDRPTEAFF. In DNA form, the CDR3 reads TGTGCCAGCAGCCAAGATCGGCCCACTGAAGCTTTCTTT.